This T cell receptor beta chain was recorded in a study of identifying expanded T cells in peripheral blood. Collection occurred without any documented infections or immune events in donors. The method was immunoSEQ multiplex PCR; TCRdb's version includes in-frame clones alone and lacks a portion of them. The sample lists around 91,000 clones, around 88% occurring once. The CDR3 is 14 amino acids. The germline V gene encodes CDR1 LGHNA and CDR2 YSLEER. V lost 1 base and J 7 bases, leaving 12 bases between the germline ends. The TCR originated in a person between 18 and 70 years old in good health. The V and J genes are TRBV4-3 and TRBJ2-3, with D uncertain. Sequenced input: blood. The CDR3 spells CASSQAGASNTQYF. DNA for the CDR3: TGCGCCAGCAGCCAAGCTGGAGCCTCGAATACGCAGTATTTT.